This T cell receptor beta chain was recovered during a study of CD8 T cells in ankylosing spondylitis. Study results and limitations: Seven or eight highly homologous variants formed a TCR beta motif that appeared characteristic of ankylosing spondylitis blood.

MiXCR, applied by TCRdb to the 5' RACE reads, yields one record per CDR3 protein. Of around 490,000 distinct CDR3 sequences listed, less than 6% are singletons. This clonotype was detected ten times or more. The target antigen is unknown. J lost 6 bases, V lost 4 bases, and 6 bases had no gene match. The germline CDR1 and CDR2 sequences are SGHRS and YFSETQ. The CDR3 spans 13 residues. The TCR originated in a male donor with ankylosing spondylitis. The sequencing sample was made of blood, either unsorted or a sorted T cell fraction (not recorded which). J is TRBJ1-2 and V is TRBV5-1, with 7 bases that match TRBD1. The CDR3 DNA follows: TGCGCCAGCAGCCGGGAGGGGGCGGATGGCTACACCTTC. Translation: CASSREGADGYTF.